These T cell receptor beta chains were read from a single sample in a study of cytomegalovirus exposure and HLA in healthy donors. TCRdb's table, derived via immunoSEQ multiplex PCR, lists solely in-frame clones and lacks some. The sample table sets out more than 100,000 clones. Sequencing was carried out using PBMCs. Receptors were obtained from a middle-aged woman in good health and CMV-seronegative. The CDR3 runs from the conserved cysteine through the conserved F or W. D genes are given only for firm matches.

cdr3_aa: CSVGRRGQGGEQFF
cdr3_nt: TGCAGCGTTGGTCGAAGGGGACAGGGAGGCGAGCAGTTCTTC
j_call: TRBJ2-1
d_call: TRBD1
v_call: TRBV29-1

cdr3_aa: CASSTWSGGGEKLFF
cdr3_nt: TGTGCCAGCAGCACCTGGTCGGGGGGTGGTGAAAAACTGTTTTTT
j_call: TRBJ1-4
d_call: NA
v_call: TRBV5-4

cdr3_aa: CARRWTSGVTGELFF
cdr3_nt: TGTGCCAGAAGATGGACTAGCGGGGTAACCGGGGAGCTGTTTTTT
j_call: TRBJ2-2
d_call: TRBD2
v_call: TRBV5-3

cdr3_aa: CASSQTQGPDTQYF
cdr3_nt: TGCGCCAGCAGCCAAACCCAGGGTCCAGATACGCAGTATTTT
j_call: TRBJ2-3
d_call: NA
v_call: TRBV5-1

cdr3_aa: CASRRYASGNTIYF
cdr3_nt: TGTGCCAGCAGGAGATATGCTTCCGGAAACACCATATATTTT
j_call: TRBJ1-3
d_call: NA
v_call: TRBV6-5

cdr3_aa: CASSLLGQGYGYTF
cdr3_nt: TGTGCCAGCAGCTTGTTGGGACAGGGCTATGGCTACACCTTC
j_call: TRBJ1-2
d_call: TRBD1
v_call: TRBV5-6

cdr3_aa: CASSRDRVNTGELFF
cdr3_nt: TGTGCCAGCTCCCGCGACAGGGTGAACACCGGGGAGCTGTTTTTT
j_call: TRBJ2-2
d_call: TRBD1
v_call: TRBV18

cdr3_aa: CASSSGVEQFF
cdr3_nt: TGTGCCAGCAGCTCAGGGGTTGAGCAGTTCTTC
j_call: TRBJ2-1
d_call: NA
v_call: TRBV7-3

cdr3_aa: CASSSLWNTGELFF
cdr3_nt: TGTGCCAGCAGCTCCTTGTGGAACACCGGGGAGCTGTTTTTT
j_call: TRBJ2-2
d_call: NA
v_call: TRBV11-3

cdr3_aa: CASSVQGYSNQPQHF
cdr3_nt: TGCGCCAGCAGTGTCCAGGGTTATAGCAATCAGCCCCAGCATTTT
j_call: TRBJ1-5
d_call: NA
v_call: TRBV10-1

cdr3_aa: CASSSTHYGYTF
cdr3_nt: TGTGCCAGCAGCTCCACTCACTATGGCTACACCTTC
j_call: TRBJ1-2
d_call: NA
v_call: TRBV5-6

cdr3_aa: CASSTRDRQPQHF
cdr3_nt: TGTGCCAGCAGTACCCGGGACAGACAGCCCCAGCATTTT
j_call: TRBJ1-5
d_call: TRBD1
v_call: TRBV6-5

cdr3_aa: CASSPRTGFYYGYTF
cdr3_nt: TGTGCCAGCTCACCCCGGACAGGATTCTACTATGGCTACACCTTC
j_call: TRBJ1-2
d_call: TRBD1
v_call: TRBV18

cdr3_aa: CASSSWDRTLGAFF
cdr3_nt: TGTGCCAGCAGCTCGTGGGACAGGACTTTAGGAGCTTTCTTT
j_call: TRBJ1-1
d_call: TRBD1
v_call: TRBV5-6

cdr3_aa: CASKFRDRNTEAFF
cdr3_nt: TGTGCCAGTAAATTCCGGGACAGGAACACTGAAGCTTTCTTT
j_call: TRBJ1-1
d_call: TRBD1
v_call: TRBV28

cdr3_aa: CASSRGLYNEQFF
cdr3_nt: TGTGCCAGCAGCCGAGGGTTGTACAATGAGCAGTTCTTC
j_call: TRBJ2-1
d_call: NA
v_call: TRBV11-3

cdr3_aa: CASSGSRVAKNIQYF
cdr3_nt: TGTGCCAGCAGCGGCTCGAGGGTAGCCAAAAACATTCAGTACTTC
j_call: TRBJ2-4
d_call: NA
v_call: TRBV9

cdr3_aa: CASSLRGFNEQFF
cdr3_nt: TGCGCCAGCAGCTTACGAGGATTCAATGAGCAGTTCTTC
j_call: TRBJ2-1
d_call: NA
v_call: TRBV5-1

cdr3_aa: CASSLQGQSYGYTF
cdr3_nt: TGTGCCAGCTCTCTCCAGGGCCAAAGCTATGGCTACACCTTC
j_call: TRBJ1-2
d_call: NA
v_call: TRBV18

cdr3_aa: CATRAGKNTGELFF
cdr3_nt: TGTGCCACAAGAGCGGGGAAGAACACCGGGGAGCTGTTTTTT
j_call: TRBJ2-2
d_call: TRBD2
v_call: TRBV9

cdr3_aa: CASSTQNYGYTF
cdr3_nt: TGTGCCAGTAGTACCCAGAATTATGGCTACACCTTC
j_call: TRBJ1-2
d_call: NA
v_call: TRBV19

cdr3_aa: CASSTRTGRRDTEAFF
cdr3_nt: TGTGCCAGCAGCACTAGGACAGGGAGAAGGGACACTGAAGCTTTCTTT
j_call: TRBJ1-1
d_call: TRBD1
v_call: TRBV7-2

cdr3_aa: CASSPGQGFSYEQYF
cdr3_nt: TGTGCCAGTAGTCCAGGACAGGGATTCTCCTACGAGCAGTACTTC
j_call: TRBJ2-7
d_call: TRBD1
v_call: TRBV19

cdr3_aa: CASSLRPRAGELFF
cdr3_nt: TGTGCCAGCAGTTTACGACCTAGAGCCGGGGAGCTGTTTTTT
j_call: TRBJ2-2
d_call: NA
v_call: TRBV28

cdr3_aa: CASSEEGISNQPQHF
cdr3_nt: TGTGCCAGCAGTGAAGAGGGGATTAGCAATCAGCCCCAGCATTTT
j_call: TRBJ1-5
d_call: NA
v_call: TRBV2

cdr3_aa: CASSESGTIYF
cdr3_nt: TGTGCCAGCAGTGAATCAGGAACCATATATTTT
j_call: TRBJ1-3
d_call: NA
v_call: TRBV25-1

cdr3_aa: CASGAASSGNTIYF
cdr3_nt: TGTGCCAGCGGCGCGGCGAGCTCTGGAAACACCATATATTTT
j_call: TRBJ1-3
d_call: NA
v_call: TRBV6-6

cdr3_aa: CASSKGEGTNDEQYF
cdr3_nt: TGTGCCAGCAGCAAAGGAGAGGGGACAAACGACGAGCAGTACTTC
j_call: TRBJ2-7
d_call: NA
v_call: TRBV21-1

cdr3_aa: CASRYGRDQPQHF
cdr3_nt: TGTGCCAGCAGGTACGGGAGGGATCAGCCCCAGCATTTT
j_call: TRBJ1-5
d_call: NA
v_call: TRBV6-5